A selection of T cell receptor beta chains follows, all from one sample in a study of chemoradiotherapy in HPV16-positive cancers. The protocol was immunoSEQ multiplex PCR, while the TCRdb copy is restricted to in-frame clones and leaves out a portion. The top ten hold over 4% of the sample, which has tens of thousands of clones, approximately 91% seen once. The specimen was blood, collected from a patient who underwent chemoradiotherapy. These receptors came from a human donor with HPV-associated anogenital cancer. Each CDR3 is given with its conserved first and last residue. A D gene is named only where the DNA matches it firmly. Size is omitted from some rows. Given values are once, few, many or a class for expanded clones.

TRBV18,few,TRBJ1-5,NA,TGTGCCAGCTCAATCCGTCAGGGTGATCAGCCCCAGCATTTT,CASSIRQGDQPQHF
TRBV30,NA,TRBJ1-6,TRBD1,TGTGCCTGGAGTCAATACACAGGGGCGAATTCACCCCTCCACTTT,CAWSQYTGANSPLHF
TRBV19,NA,TRBJ1-1,NA,TGTGCCAGTACCCCCCCGCGGGGGGCGAGGACTGAAGCTTTCTTT,CASTPPRGARTEAFF
TRBV6-5,few,TRBJ1-1,TRBD1,TGTGCCAGCAGCCTTCAGGGGGAAGAGAACACTGAAGCTTTCTTT,CASSLQGEENTEAFF
TRBV18,NA,TRBJ2-7,TRBD2,TGTGCCAGCTCACCAACGCCGGGAGGGCCGGTCGAGCAGTACTTC,CASSPTPGGPVEQYF
TRBV7-9,once,TRBJ2-7,NA,TGTGCCAGCAGCCCAATCCCCGGGGACGAGCAGTACTTC,CASSPIPGDEQYF
TRBV11-2,NA,TRBJ1-2,NA,TGTGCCAGCAGCTTCAGGGGTGGCTACACCTTC,CASSFRGGYTF
TRBV6-1,NA,TRBJ2-1,NA,TGTGCCAGCAGTGAATATCGAGCAGGGAACGATGAGCAGTTCTTC,CASSEYRAGNDEQFF
TRBV5-1,NA,TRBJ2-7,NA,TGCGCCAGCAGCCCGGACAGATACGAGCAGTACTTC,CASSPDRYEQYF
TRBV28,NA,TRBJ1-4,TRBD1,TGTGCCAGCAGCAATGGACAGGGACCCCATGAAAAACTGTTTTTT,CASSNGQGPHEKLFF
TRBV19,NA,TRBJ2-1,NA,TGTGCCAGTAGTTCCTCCGGGCTCCGTTCGGAGCAGTTCTTC,CASSSSGLRSEQFF
TRBV19,once,TRBJ2-5,TRBD1,TGTGCCAGTAGTAGGGACAGTCAAGAGACCCAGTACTTC,CASSRDSQETQYF
TRBV10-3,NA,TRBJ2-5,NA,TGTGCCATCAGTGAGTTTGAGGGGCGAGAGACCCAGTACTTC,CAISEFEGRETQYF
TRBV20-1,NA,TRBJ2-3,NA,TGCAAGCCTCTTGGAAATACGCAGTATTTT,CKPLGNTQYF
TRBV29-1,NA,TRBJ2-4,NA,TGCAGCGTTGACGGGATTGGTGGGAACATTCAGTACTTC,CSVDGIGGNIQYF
TRBV5-6,NA,TRBJ2-4,NA,TGTGCCAGCTCCTCCCCCCCTCGCCGAAACATTCAGTACTTC,CASSSPPRRNIQYF
TRBV28,NA,TRBJ2-1,NA,TGTGCCAGCAGTTTAGATGACGCCAATGAGCAGTTCTTC,CASSLDDANEQFF
TRBV11-3,NA,TRBJ2-7,NA,TGTGCCAGCAGCGCCGGGACCTCCTACGAGCAGTACTTC,CASSAGTSYEQYF
TRBV11-2,NA,TRBJ2-7,TRBD1,TGTGCCAGCAGCGAAACAGGGGACGAGCAGTACTTC,CASSETGDEQYF
TRBV7-9,NA,TRBJ1-3,TRBD1,TGTGCCAGCAGATTCCCCCGGGACAGCCCTGGAAACACCATATATTTT,CASRFPRDSPGNTIYF
TRBV5-1,NA,TRBJ2-2,NA,TGCGCCAGCAGCTTCGGGGGACGGACCGCCGGGGAGCTGTTTTTT,CASSFGGRTAGELFF
TRBV6-1,NA,TRBJ1-3,NA,TGTGCCAGCAGTCTTACAGCTATCTCTGGAAACACCATATATTTT,CASSLTAISGNTIYF
TRBV7-2,NA,TRBJ2-1,NA,TGTGCCAGCAGCTTAGAACAGGGCACCTACAATGAGCAGTTCTTC,CASSLEQGTYNEQFF
TRBV4-1,NA,TRBJ2-7,TRBD2,TGCGCCAGCAGCCATTGGGGACTAGCGGGAAACTACGAGCAGTACTTC,CASSHWGLAGNYEQYF
TRBV5-1,NA,TRBJ1-2,NA,TGCGCCAGCAGCTTGGATGGGGGCGACTATGGCTACACCTTC,CASSLDGGDYGYTF
TRBV27,once,TRBJ2-3,NA,TGTGCCAGCAGTTTCCAAGGAGGGCGGTCAGATACGCAGTATTTT,CASSFQGGRSDTQYF
TRBV5-1,NA,TRBJ1-1,NA,TGCGCCAGCAGCTTGATAGAGAACACTGAAGCTTTCTTT,CASSLIENTEAFF
TRBV19,NA,TRBJ1-5,NA,TGTGCCAGTAGTATAGGGACACGATCTGATCAGCCCCAGCATTTT,CASSIGTRSDQPQHF
TRBV7-9,few,TRBJ1-4,NA,TGTGCCAGCAGCACCCGAGGTGCAGGGACGCGGGAAAAACTGTTTTTT,CASSTRGAGTREKLFF
TRBV6-5,NA,TRBJ1-4,TRBD1,TGTGCCAGCAGCCCAGACAGGGGAAGTGAAAAACTGTTTTTT,CASSPDRGSEKLFF
TRBV5-1,NA,TRBJ2-3,TRBD2,TGCGCCAGCAGCTGGGGGTTGGCGGGAGCCGGCACAGATACGCAGTATTTT,CASSWGLAGAGTDTQYF
TRBV11-2,NA,TRBJ2-2,TRBD1,TGTGCCAGCAGCTTAGAACTCCGGACAGGGGAAAACGGGGAGCTGTTTTTT,CASSLELRTGENGELFF
TRBV7-2,NA,TRBJ2-7,NA,TGTGCCAGCAGCTCGTACCGCCAGGGGAGCTCCTACGAGCAGTACTTC,CASSSYRQGSSYEQYF
TRBV5-1,NA,TRBJ2-1,NA,TGCGCCAGCAGCCCGAGACGGGACAACTACAATGAGCAGTTCTTC,CASSPRRDNYNEQFF
TRBV10-2,NA,TRBJ2-7,TRBD2,TGCGCCAGCCTATCCCGACTAGCGGGAGGGCCCTACGAGCAGTACTTC,CASLSRLAGGPYEQYF
TRBV28,NA,TRBJ1-2,TRBD1,TGTGCCAGCAGTTTATGGGACAGGGCTAACACCTTC,CASSLWDRANTF
TRBV5-1,NA,TRBJ1-1,NA,TGCGCCAGCAGCTACGACAGGACCCATGAAGCTTTCTTT,CASSYDRTHEAFF
TRBV10-3,NA,TRBJ2-5,TRBD1,TGTGCCATCAGTGAGCCCGGGACAGGGAAAGAGACCCAGTACTTC,CAISEPGTGKETQYF
TRBV19,NA,TRBJ1-1,NA,TGTGCCAGTAGTATCGCCGGGATACGGGCTGAAGCTTTCTTT,CASSIAGIRAEAFF
TRBV7-2,NA,TRBJ1-2,NA,TGTGCCAGCAGCTTGAGATCCGCCGTATCCTATGGCTACACCTTC,CASSLRSAVSYGYTF
TRBV11-2,NA,TRBJ2-7,NA,TGTGCCAGCAGCTCCCAGCGGAACGAGCAGTACTTC,CASSSQRNEQYF
TRBV6-1,NA,TRBJ1-2,NA,TGTGCCAGCAGTGAAGGGCAAGGGGGAAATGGCTACACCTTC,CASSEGQGGNGYTF
TRBV6-5,NA,TRBJ1-2,NA,TGTGCCAGCAGTCCACAGGGTTATGGCTACACCTTC,CASSPQGYGYTF
TRBV2,NA,TRBJ1-2,NA,TGTGCCAGCAGTAGGCTTAACTATGGCTACACCTTC,CASSRLNYGYTF
TRBV5-6,NA,TRBJ2-7,TRBD2,TGTGCCAGCAGCCGAAGGACTAGCGCCTCCTACGAGCAGTACTTC,CASSRRTSASYEQYF
TRBV2,NA,TRBJ1-1,TRBD1,TGTGCCGGCAGTGCGGGACAGGTAAACACTGAAGCTTTCTTT,CAGSAGQVNTEAFF
TRBV19,once,TRBJ1-2,NA,TGTGCCAGTAGTATTGGTGGTATGGATGGCTACACCTTC,CASSIGGMDGYTF
TRBV28,NA,TRBJ2-7,NA,TGTGCCAGCAGGTCGCCATGGGGAGTATCCGGATTCTACGAGCAGTACTTC,CASRSPWGVSGFYEQYF
TRBV7-8,NA,TRBJ1-2,NA,TGTGCCAGCAGCTCGCGGATCCCCGTGGAGGGCTACACCTTC,CASSSRIPVEGYTF
TRBV19,NA,TRBJ1-2,TRBD1,TGTGCCAGTAGTAGGCGGACAGGGGACAACTATGGCTACACCTTC,CASSRRTGDNYGYTF
TRBV7-9,once,TRBJ2-7,NA,TGTGCCAGCAGCTTAACGGGTTACGAGCAGTACTTC,CASSLTGYEQYF
TRBV18,few,TRBJ1-1,NA,TGTGCCAGCTCACCAACGGAAAAGGACACTGAAGCTTTCTTT,CASSPTEKDTEAFF
TRBV11-3,NA,TRBJ2-2,NA,TGTGCCAGCAGCTTAGTAGGGGCTGGCACCGGGGAGCTGTTTTTT,CASSLVGAGTGELFF
TRBV30,NA,TRBJ1-1,NA,TGTGCCTGGAGTGTCTCCGGGGGAGCAGCTTTCTTT,CAWSVSGGAAFF
TRBV6-5,medium-sized,TRBJ2-1,TRBD2,TGTGCCAGCAGTTGGTCTAGCGGGGAGATCTACAATGAGCAGTTCTTC,CASSWSSGEIYNEQFF
TRBV29-1,NA,TRBJ2-7,NA,TGCAGCGTTCAAGACGGGGACGACGGCGAGCAGTACTTC,CSVQDGDDGEQYF
TRBV5-1,once,TRBJ2-3,TRBD2,TGCGCCAGCAGCCAAACCGGGGGGAAACTCACAGATACGCAGTATTTT,CASSQTGGKLTDTQYF